This T cell receptor (beta chain) was sequenced in a study of blood T cell repertoires in COVID-19. Sequenced by immunoSEQ multiplex PCR; TCRdb stores in-frame clones only, minus some. This table has approximately 320,000 clones, 90% appearing once. CDR1 is LNHNV, CDR2 YYDKDF, per germline (reference sequence). Trimming left V 1 base short and J 2 bases short, with 8 bases between. The CDR3 has 14 amino acids. Sequenced input: PBMCs or T cells enriched from blood (not recorded which). This receptor was taken from a man aged 55 to 70 who had recovered from COVID-19. The chain uses TRBV15 and TRBJ1-2; D remains unclear. The CDR3 loop is CATSRVTENYGYTF. CDR3 sequence (DNA): TGTGCCACCAGCAGAGTGACGGAGAACTATGGCTACACCTTC.